This TCR beta chain came from a study of blood T cells in healthy people across ages (dated by TCRdb to 2014 to 2015). For context, the study as a whole: In model experiments, template switching captured roughly one uniquely barcoded TCR beta cDNA molecule for every two T cells. The donors were divided into four age groups: young (average approximately 16 years), middle-aged (almost 40), aged (around 59) and long-lived (about 80). To avoid experimental bias, donors of different ages were spread randomly across the sequencing lanes. Age-related changes in TCR beta repertoire diversity were measured in the study by deep sequencing normalized with unique cDNA molecular identifiers. Two additional independent replicas of 1 million unique cDNA reads from the same blood draw were analyzed for two donors (one aged 18 to 30 and one aged 80 or older).

Libraries came from 5' RACE. Sequencing relied on an Illumina HiSeq 2500. A second PCR of about 7 to 12 cycles was run with a J-beta primer mix and a sample-barcoded 5' primer. A unique molecular identifier was introduced onto each TCR beta cDNA molecule by a template-switch 5' adaptor carrying 12 random nucleotides. At least 2.5 million CDR3-containing paired-end reads were obtained from each sample. First-strand cDNA was synthesized from all RNA with the Mint cDNA synthesis kit, primed by a TRBC-specific oligonucleotide. Following uracil-DNA glycosylase treatment, all cDNA underwent a first 18-cycle PCR with the universal primers M1SS and BC2_uni_R. In the source study's methods: For normalization, 1 million high-quality reads, each with a distinct molecular identifier, were randomly selected from each sample. Instead of being binned into consensus sequences, reads that shared molecular identifiers were thrown out. MiTCR, with a Q25 quality threshold and the strictest error-elimination algorithm, was used for CDR3 identification, clonotype clustering and error correction. A nonparametric unseen species model with Euler transformation was used to estimate lower-bound total TCR beta diversity. Starting from the raw public reads, TCRdb applied fastp trimming at Q25, assembled clones with MiXCR and retained in-frame beta chains. Each record represents a unique CDR3 protein, reported with the most common genes and DNA among its rows. TCRdb's processing, not the authors' own work, is the source of the V and J calls. This sample lists about 1.8 million distinct CDR3 sequences; 49% were detected once. The top ten clones comprise around 2.1% of the sample.

With regard to this clonotype: There is no known antigen for this receptor. No much larger clonotype is one base removed from it; base qualities were not supplied.

Donors were around 37 systemically healthy Caucasian individuals from Russia aged 6 to 90 years. Around 10 milliliters of peripheral blood were drawn from each donor into EDTA-treated Vacutainer tubes. Ficoll-Paque density-gradient centrifugation was used to isolate PBMCs, with at least 7 million obtained per sample. Total RNA was extracted from PBMCs with Trizol reagent, with at least 5.5 micrograms obtained per sample. For every donor, flow cytometry on a PBMC aliquot measured the percentage of naive CD45RAhigh/CD27high T cells. General findings and caveats noted by the study authors: Because donor CMV infection status was unknown, age-related changes in expanded clonotypes were potentially confounded. Bulk unsorted PBMC profiling prevented conclusive comparison of naive and antigen-experienced compartments. Estimates of total diversity from one million sequenced T cells were regarded as lower bounds and underestimates. Compared with the aged group, the long-lived group had more naive CD4+ T cells, fewer expanded clones and increased TCR diversity, suggesting age selection. The percentage of naive T cells measured by flow cytometry correlated strongly with observed TCR beta diversity. Observed TCR beta diversity per million T cells fell roughly linearly with age, and a significant reduction was already apparent by age roughly 40.

The CDR3 contains 19 residues, cysteine and phenylalanine counted. The DNA shown is the 57-base CDR3, in frame from base 1. CDR1 and CDR2, looked up from the germline V gene, are SGHRS and YFSETQ. V is clipped by 1 base and J by 0 bases, and the sequence between their germline boundaries is 23 bases long. This TCR was recovered from a woman aged 40 to 50 in good health. Sequenced material: blood. This sequence uses TRBV5-1 and TRBJ2-7; the D gene is perhaps TRBD2, on 6 matching bases. CDR3 reads: CASSLLPGRGSPSSYEQYF. The bases are TGCGCCAGCAGCTTGCTGCCAGGACGGGGGTCTCCAAGCTCCTACGAGCAGTACTTC.